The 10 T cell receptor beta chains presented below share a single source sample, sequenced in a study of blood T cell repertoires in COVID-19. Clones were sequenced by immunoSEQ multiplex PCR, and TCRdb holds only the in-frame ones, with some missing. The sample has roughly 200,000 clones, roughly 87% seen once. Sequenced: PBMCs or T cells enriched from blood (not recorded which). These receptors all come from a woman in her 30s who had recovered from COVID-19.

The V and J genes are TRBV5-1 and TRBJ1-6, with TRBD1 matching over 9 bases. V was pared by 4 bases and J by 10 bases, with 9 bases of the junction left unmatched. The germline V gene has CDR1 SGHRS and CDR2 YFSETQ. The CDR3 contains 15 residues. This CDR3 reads CASSRTGTGNSPLHF. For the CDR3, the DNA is TGCGCCAGCAGCCGAACCGGGACAGGGAACTCACCCCTCCACTTT.

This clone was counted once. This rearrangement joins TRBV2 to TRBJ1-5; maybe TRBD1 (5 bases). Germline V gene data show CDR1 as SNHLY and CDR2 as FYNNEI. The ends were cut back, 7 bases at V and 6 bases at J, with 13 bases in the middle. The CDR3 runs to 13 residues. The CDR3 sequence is CASTLTEVQPQHF. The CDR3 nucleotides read TGTGCCAGCACTTTGACAGAGGTTCAGCCCCAGCATTTT.

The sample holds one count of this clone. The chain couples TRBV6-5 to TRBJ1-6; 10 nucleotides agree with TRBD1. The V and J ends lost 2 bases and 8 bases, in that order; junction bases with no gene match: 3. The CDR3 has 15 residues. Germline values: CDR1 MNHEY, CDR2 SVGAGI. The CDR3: CASSYGDRGDSPLHF. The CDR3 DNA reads TGTGCCAGCAGTTACGGGGACAGGGGTGATTCACCCCTCCACTTT.

CDR3 region: CSGTDNTEAFF. CDR3 coding DNA: TGCAGCGGGACAGACAACACTGAAGCTTTCTTT. The chain links TRBV29-1 to TRBJ1-1; D is possibly TRBD1 (6 bases). The CDR3 covers 11 residues. From germline, CDR1 is SQVTM and CDR2 ANQGSEA. V lost 7 bases to trimming and J lost 2 bases, with 8 bases between them.

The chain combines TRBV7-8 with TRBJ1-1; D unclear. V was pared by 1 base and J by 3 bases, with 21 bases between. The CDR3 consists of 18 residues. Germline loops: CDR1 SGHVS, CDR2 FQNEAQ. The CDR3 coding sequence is TGTGCCAGCAGCTTAGGTCTAAGTTGGAGGGCCACGTACACTGAAGCTTTCTTT. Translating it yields CASSLGLSWRATYTEAFF.

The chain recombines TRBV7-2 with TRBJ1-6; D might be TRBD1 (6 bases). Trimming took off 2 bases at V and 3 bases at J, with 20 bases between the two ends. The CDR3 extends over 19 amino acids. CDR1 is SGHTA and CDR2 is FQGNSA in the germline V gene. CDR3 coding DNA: TGTGCCAGCAGCTTACGCCAGGGGCTCCTTTTTAACTATAATTCACCCCTCCACTTT. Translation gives CASSLRQGLLFNYNSPLHF.

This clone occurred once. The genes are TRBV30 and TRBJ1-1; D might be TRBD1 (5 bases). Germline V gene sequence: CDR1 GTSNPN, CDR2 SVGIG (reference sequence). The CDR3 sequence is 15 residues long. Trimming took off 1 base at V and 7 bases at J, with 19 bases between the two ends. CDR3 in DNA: TGTGCCTGGAGTGCGACAAGGGGCGCCGTCGTTGAAGCTTTCTTT. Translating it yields CAWSATRGAVVEAFF.

The CDR3 nucleotides read TGTGCCTGGAGATTGTCAGGTGGGACCGGGGAGCTGTTTTTT. Translating it yields CAWRLSGGTGELFF. J is TRBJ2-2 and V is TRBV30; D remains unclear. The CDR3 is 14 amino acids. Deletions cut 3 bases from V and 5 bases from J, with 13 bases between. The V gene's germline CDR1 is GTSNPN and CDR2 SVGIG (reference sequence).

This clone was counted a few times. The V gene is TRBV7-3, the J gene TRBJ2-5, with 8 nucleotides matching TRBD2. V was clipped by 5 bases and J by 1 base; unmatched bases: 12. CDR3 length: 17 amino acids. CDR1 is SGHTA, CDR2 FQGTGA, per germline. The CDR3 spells CASSPGLVPGGQETQYF. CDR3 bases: TGTGCCAGCAGCCCGGGACTAGTCCCGGGGGGCCAAGAGACCCAGTACTTC.

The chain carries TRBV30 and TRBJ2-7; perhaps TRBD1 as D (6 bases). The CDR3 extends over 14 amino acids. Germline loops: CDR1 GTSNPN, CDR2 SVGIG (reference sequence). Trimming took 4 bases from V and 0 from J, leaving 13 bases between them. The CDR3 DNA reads TGTGCCTGGAAAAAGACAGGCGACTCCTACGAGCAGTACTTC. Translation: CAWKKTGDSYEQYF.